The 28 T cell receptor beta chains presented below share a single source sample, sequenced in a study of blood T cell repertoires in COVID-19. The table came from immunoSEQ multiplex PCR; TCRdb's copy has only in-frame clones and leaves some out. The sample holds more than 350,000 clones, around 89% seen once. Sequenced input: PBMCs or T cells enriched from blood (not recorded which). The receptors were sampled from a man aged 18-30 years who had recovered from COVID-19.

This clone was observed a few times. This sequence joins TRBV11-2 and TRBJ2-5, with 13 bases identical to TRBD2. The CDR3 spans 15 residues. J was trimmed by 4 bases and V by 1 base; bases with no gene match: 0. Germline CDR1 SGHAT, CDR2 FQNNGV. CDR3 sequence (DNA): TGTGCCAGCAGCTTAGGGACTAGCGGGGGAGAGACCCAGTACTTC. The encoded protein is CASSLGTSGGETQYF.

The chain combines TRBV6-5 with TRBJ1-4; TRBD1 matches 8 bases. Germline values: CDR1 MNHEY, CDR2 SVGAGI. CDR3 length: 14 amino acids. Unmatched junction bases numbered 7, after V lost 5 bases and J lost 8 bases. CDR3 loop: CASSMTGVREKLFF. The CDR3 DNA is TGTGCCAGCAGTATGACAGGGGTACGGGAAAAACTGTTTTTT.

The chain has TRBV6-5 and TRBJ2-7, with 9 bases identical to TRBD2. CDR3 length: 15 residues. After removal of 4 bases from V and 3 bases from J, the junction contained 7 bases not matched to a gene. Germline V CDR1 and CDR2: MNHEY, SVGAGI. The CDR3 is CASSSLASGDYEQYF. The CDR3 DNA reads as TGTGCCAGCAGTTCTTTGGCTAGCGGGGACTACGAGCAGTACTTC.

The V gene is TRBV4-1, the J gene TRBJ1-5; D unresolved. Trimming stripped 0 bases from V and 6 bases from J, with 6 bases between. The length of the CDR3 is 13 residues. Looked up from germline, CDR1 is MGHRA and CDR2 is YSYEKL. CDR3 sequence: CASSQESGQPQHF. As DNA, the CDR3 is TGCGCCAGCAGCCAAGAGAGCGGTCAGCCCCAGCATTTT.

The chain uses TRBV5-1 and TRBJ2-3; TRBD2 is a possible D gene (7 bases). Germline-derived CDR1 and CDR2 are SGHRS and YFSETQ. V dropped 2 bases and J dropped 6 bases, with 13 bases sitting between them. The CDR3 extends over 14 amino acids. This CDR3 reads CASSLGGGYDTQYF. The DNA of the CDR3 is TGCGCCAGCAGCTTAGGGGGAGGGTACGATACGCAGTATTTT.

This clone was detected only once. J is TRBJ2-7 and V is TRBV28; a weak D match, TRBD2 (5 bases). Trimming cost V 7 bases and J 6 bases, with 19 bases left between them. The CDR3 extends over 14 amino acids. CDR1 MDHEN and CDR2 SYDVKM come from the germline V gene. CDR3 loop: CASTLGVSRGEQYF. The CDR3 DNA follows: TGTGCCAGCACCCTCGGAGTTTCTCGGGGCGAGCAGTACTTC.

This rearrangement joins TRBV24-1 to TRBJ2-1; 13 bases are a match to TRBD2. The length of the CDR3 is 16 residues. Germline lookup yields CDR1 KGHDR and CDR2 SFDVKD. The V gene end was trimmed by 5 bases and the J gene end by 6 bases; junction bases not matched to a gene: 6. As DNA, the CDR3 is TGTGCCACCAGTGTAGGGACTAGCGGGATTAGCAATGAGCAGTTCTTC. Protein sequence: CATSVGTSGISNEQFF.

The gene calls are TRBV10-3 and TRBJ1-2; TRBD1 might be the D (5 bases). Trimming took off 4 bases at V and 8 bases at J, with 14 bases between the two ends. Germline CDR1 reads ENHRY; CDR2 reads SYGVKD. The CDR3 loop spans 13 amino acids. The CDR3 here is CAISGRQGGGYTF. The CDR3 nucleotides are TGTGCCATCAGTGGACGCCAGGGTGGGGGCTACACCTTC.

The chain combines TRBV6-1 with TRBJ1-5; 7 bases line up with TRBD1. This CDR3 is 14 amino acids long. V was clipped by 2 bases and J by 4 bases; unmatched bases: 2. Germline V gives CDR1 MNHNS, CDR2 SASEGT. CDR3 nucleotides: TGTGCCAGCAGTGAAACGGGACAGAATCAGCCCCAGCATTTT. It codes for CASSETGQNQPQHF.

This chain joins TRBV6-5 and TRBJ2-7; the match to TRBD1 covers 8 bases. The V gene end was trimmed by 5 bases and the J gene end by 9 bases; junction bases not matched to a gene: 12. Germline CDR1 MNHEY, CDR2 SVGAGI. The CDR3 is made up of 14 amino acids. In DNA form, the CDR3 reads TGTGCCAGCAGTAGCCAGGGGGCCCGTACCGCGCAGTACTTC. Protein product: CASSSQGARTAQYF.

The rearrangement uses TRBV21-1 and TRBJ1-5; no check of the table's D call, TRBD1, against the DNA was made. TRBV21-1 is noted as a pseudogene. The CDR3 loop spans 15 amino acids. The DNA for the CDR3 is TGTGCCAGCAGCAAAGGAGAACAGGGCAATCAGCCCCAGCATTTT. Translated, it gives CASSKGEQGNQPQHF.

The chain links TRBV6-5 to TRBJ1-4; 7 bases agree with TRBD1. Germline V gene lookup returns CDR1 MNHEY and CDR2 SVGAGI. Losses at the gene ends were 3 bases for V and 0 bases for J; bases not matched to a gene: 4. This CDR3 region has 16 residues. DNA for the CDR3: TGTGCCAGCAGTTATAGGGGGCTGGCAACTAATGAAAAACTGTTTTTT. It encodes CASSYRGLATNEKLFF.

J is TRBJ1-5 and V is TRBV18, with 8 bases that match TRBD1. Germline values: CDR1 KGHSH, CDR2 LQKENI. The CDR3 extends over 15 amino acids. The trim removed 5 bases at V and 2 bases at J, leaving 5 bases unmatched. The CDR3 bases are TGTGCCAGCTCAACTCAGGGACAGGGCAATCAGCCCCAGCATTTT. This sequence encodes CASSTQGQGNQPQHF. The full variable domain, with the rest looked up from reference TRBV18 and TRBJ1-5, is NAGVMQNPRHLVRRRGQEARLRCSPMKGHSHVYWYRQLPEEGLKFMVYLQKENIIDESGMPKERFSAEFPKEGPSILRIQQVVRGDSAAYFCASSTQGQGNQPQHFGDGTRLSIL.

The CDR3 sequence is CASSRTDRGYGYTF. Written as DNA, the CDR3 is TGTGCCAGCAGCCGCACCGACAGGGGCTATGGCTACACCTTC. The genes are TRBV3-1 (or the pseudogene TRBV3-2) and TRBJ1-2, with 8 nucleotides matching TRBD1. Germline lookup yields CDR1 LGHDT and CDR2 YNNKEL (reference sequence). The CDR3 totals 14 residues. The V gene end was trimmed by 4 bases and the J gene end by 4 bases; junction bases not matched to a gene: 5.

The chain links TRBV28 to TRBJ1-2, with TRBD1 matching 8 bases. The CDR3 covers 10 residues. Germline values: CDR1 MDHEN, CDR2 SYDVKM. With V trimmed by 6 bases and J by 13 bases, 4 bases remained unmatched. CDR3 residues: CASSGTGTTF. The CDR3 DNA is TGTGCCAGCAGCGGGACAGGTACCACCTTC.

This chain uses TRBV10-1 with TRBJ2-2, with D tentatively TRBD1 (6 bases). Trimming removed 2 bases at V and 4 bases at J, with 11 bases between. Germline V gene sequence: CDR1 WNHNN, CDR2 SYGVQD (reference sequence). The CDR3 totals 15 residues. The CDR3 reads CASSEHKGGTGELFF. The CDR3 DNA follows: TGCGCCAGCAGTGAGCATAAAGGGGGCACCGGGGAGCTGTTTTTT.

This clone has only one observation. The V gene is TRBV23-1, the J gene TRBJ1-1, with D uncertain. TRBV23-1 is filed as an ORF, its function uncertain. The V end was cut by 4 bases, the J end by 2 bases, with 11 bases between. The CDR3 has 14 residues. The CDR3 reads CASSPPSRNTEAFF. The CDR3 nucleotides are TGCGCCAGCAGTCCACCATCCAGAAACACTGAAGCTTTCTTT.

The rearrangement joins TRBV5-1 to TRBJ1-2; 12 bases fit TRBD1. The CDR3 sequence is 14 residues long. With 7 bases clipped from V and 7 bases from J, the junction kept 8 bases outside the gene matches. The V gene's germline CDR1 is SGHRS and CDR2 YFSETQ. The CDR3 DNA sequence: TGCGCCAGCGAACCGGGACAGGGGGCGGGTGGCTACACCTTC. Translating gives CASEPGQGAGGYTF.

V is TRBV19 and J is TRBJ2-7; weak D call: TRBD2 (5 bases). This CDR3 has 14 amino acids. Trimming shortened V by 3 bases and J by 1 base, and 10 bases separated the two germline ends. CDR1 is LNHDA, CDR2 SQIVND, per germline (reference sequence). The CDR3 is CASSMGGSSYEQYF. CDR3 DNA: TGTGCCAGTAGTATGGGTGGGAGTTCCTACGAGCAGTACTTC.

The chain carries TRBV27 and TRBJ2-7; 8 positions agree with TRBD2. The CDR3 runs to 17 residues. Losses at the gene ends were 2 bases for V and 3 bases for J; bases not matched to a gene: 12. Germline loops: CDR1 MNHEY, CDR2 SMNVEV (reference sequence). CDR3: CASSLTVPGGAFYEQYF. In DNA form, the CDR3 reads TGTGCCAGCAGTTTAACGGTACCGGGAGGGGCCTTCTACGAGCAGTACTTC.

The chain is built from TRBV7-2 and TRBJ1-2, with TRBD1 as a possible D gene (6 bases). Germline V lookup: CDR1 SGHTA, CDR2 FQGNSA. Trimming took 8 bases from V and 2 from J, leaving 12 bases between them. The CDR3 is 13 amino acids. The CDR3: CASRQANNYGYTF. CDR3 nucleotide sequence: TGTGCCAGCCGACAGGCAAACAACTATGGCTACACCTTC. Together with reference TRBV7-2 and TRBJ1-2, the CDR3 gives the full variable domain: GAGVSQSPSNKVTEKGKDVELRCDPISGHTALYWYRQSLGQGLEFLIYFQGNSAPDKSGLPSDRFSAERTGGSVSTLTIQRTQQEDSAVYLCASRQANNYGYTFGSGTRLTVV.

V is TRBV24-1 and J is TRBJ2-1, with 9 bases lining up with TRBD1. V was pared by 5 bases and J by 6 bases, with 10 bases of the junction left unmatched. The CDR3 has 16 amino acids. CDR1 KGHDR and CDR2 SFDVKD come from the germline V gene. CDR3 in amino acids: CATSGPGTGPSNEQFF. Written as DNA, the CDR3 is TGTGCCACCAGTGGGCCGGGGACAGGGCCCTCCAATGAGCAGTTCTTC.

The CDR3 loop reads CASSVGHPTNTGELFF. CDR3 nucleotide sequence: TGCGCCAGCAGCGTTGGACACCCTACGAACACCGGGGAGCTGTTTTTT. The chain couples TRBV5-1 to TRBJ2-2; D may be TRBD1 (5 bases). The germline V gene has CDR1 SGHRS and CDR2 YFSETQ. The CDR3 is made up of 16 amino acids. With 4 bases removed from V and 0 bases from J, the gap between germline ends came to 13 bases.

The chain has TRBV6-2 or TRBV6-3 and TRBJ1-2; D ambiguous. Germline CDR1 MNHEY, CDR2 SVGEGT. Trimming shortened V by 2 bases and J by 3 bases, and 10 bases separated the two germline ends. The CDR3 consists of 14 residues. The CDR3 is CASSYPTAYYGYTF. In DNA, the CDR3 is TGTGCCAGCAGTTACCCCACAGCTTACTATGGCTACACCTTC.

The rearrangement joins TRBV5-1 to TRBJ1-1, with 9 bases identical to TRBD1. CDR3 length: 14 amino acids. After removal of 3 bases from V and 5 bases from J, the junction contained 5 bases not matched to a gene. Germline V gene sequence: CDR1 SGHRS, CDR2 YFSETQ. The CDR3 here is CASSWGQGKTEAFF. Written as DNA, the CDR3 is TGCGCCAGCAGCTGGGGACAGGGTAAGACTGAAGCTTTCTTT.

This chain's CDR3 is CASSREGGSGNTIYF. The DNA for the CDR3 is TGTGCCAGCAGCCGGGAGGGAGGCTCTGGAAACACCATATATTTT. This chain connects TRBV7-9 to TRBJ1-3; D call uncertain. V lost 5 bases and J lost 0, with 11 bases in between. This CDR3 has 15 residues. Germline V gene lookup returns CDR1 SEHNR and CDR2 FQNEAQ (reference sequence).

This clone was recorded only once. CDR3 protein: CASSMGGPNTEAFF. The CDR3 coding sequence is TGCGCCAGCAGCATGGGGGGGCCAAACACTGAAGCTTTCTTT. The chain has TRBV5-1 and TRBJ1-1, with TRBD1 as a possible D gene (6 bases). The germline gives CDR1 SGHRS, CDR2 YFSETQ. The V end lost 4 bases, the J end lost 2 bases, and 12 bases lay between the germline ends. This CDR3 comprises 14 residues.

V and J are TRBV27 and TRBJ2-7; 8 nucleotides agree with TRBD1. The CDR3 is made up of 14 amino acids. Germline V lookup: CDR1 MNHEY, CDR2 SMNVEV (reference sequence). Losses at the gene ends were 4 bases for V and 4 bases for J; bases not matched to a gene: 6. As DNA, the CDR3 is TGTGCCAGCAGTTCCAGGGGGCTATGTTACGAGCAGTACTTC. As protein: CASSSRGLCYEQYF.